The 18 T cell receptor beta chains below all came from one sample that was sequenced in a study of blood T cell repertoires in COVID-19. The protocol was immunoSEQ multiplex PCR, while the TCRdb copy is restricted to in-frame clones and leaves out a portion. The data contain 200,000 to 250,000 clones, about 87% of them singletons. Sequences were obtained from PBMCs or T cells enriched from blood (not recorded which). The source is a young woman who had recovered from COVID-19.

The chain employs TRBV7-6 and TRBJ2-5, with D perhaps matching TRBD2 (5 bases). The CDR3 is 13 residues long. Trimming took off 5 bases at V and 2 bases at J, with 9 bases between the two ends. Per the germline V gene, CDR1 is SGHVS and CDR2 is FNYEAQ. The CDR3 nucleotides are TGTGCCAGCAGCCAGAGGAGGCAAGAGACCCAGTACTTC. Protein: CASSQRRQETQYF.

The chain carries TRBV11-2 and TRBJ1-1; D uncertain. The CDR3 is 14 amino acids. The germline V and J ends were trimmed by 0 bases and 11 bases, with 16 bases remaining between them. Germline CDR1 is SGHAT and CDR2 is FQNNGV. The CDR3 loop is CASSLDPGGVYAFF. As DNA, the CDR3 is TGTGCCAGCAGCTTAGATCCAGGAGGCGTATATGCTTTCTTT.

This chain connects TRBV9 to TRBJ1-1; tentative D call: TRBD1 (6 bases). The CDR3 has 16 amino acids. Germline V gene lookup returns CDR1 SGDLS and CDR2 YYNGEE. V was pared by 1 base and J by 0 bases, with 13 bases between. CDR3 DNA: TGTGCCAGCAGCGTACAGGACAGTCCGATGAACACTGAAGCTTTCTTT. Translation: CASSVQDSPMNTEAFF.

The chain carries TRBV6-1 and TRBJ1-4; D gene uncertain. V was pared by 2 bases and J by 8 bases, with 18 bases between. This CDR3 contains 16 residues. Germline V gives CDR1 MNHNS, CDR2 SASEGT. CDR3 DNA sequence: TGTGCCAGCAGTGAAAGAGGTGGAACACTTTGGGAAAAACTGTTTTTT. Translation: CASSERGGTLWEKLFF.

This chain connects TRBV13 to TRBJ1-2; D might be TRBD1 (5 bases). Germline-derived CDR1 and CDR2 are PRHDT and FYEKMQ (reference sequence). CDR3 length equals 14 residues. The V end lost 3 bases, the J end lost 2 bases, and 10 bases lay between the germline ends. The CDR3 spells CASSFGRGNYGYTF. CDR3 in DNA: TGTGCCAGCAGCTTCGGCCGGGGGAACTATGGCTACACCTTC.

V usage is TRBV9 and J usage is TRBJ2-3; a possible D gene is TRBD1 (6 bases). Germline V lookup: CDR1 SGDLS, CDR2 YYNGEE. The CDR3 has 15 amino acids. With 0 bases removed from V and 2 bases from J, the gap between germline ends came to 10 bases. The CDR3 here is CASSVVAGDTDTQYF. In DNA form, the CDR3 reads TGTGCCAGCAGCGTAGTAGCAGGGGACACAGATACGCAGTATTTT.

The V and J genes are TRBV19 and TRBJ1-1; 7 bases match TRBD1. V dropped 4 bases and J dropped 2; count of bases not matched to a gene: 4. The CDR3 runs to 14 residues. Germline V gene lookup returns CDR1 LNHDA and CDR2 SQIVND (reference sequence). The CDR3: CASSTRQGNTEAFF. CDR3 sequence (DNA): TGTGCCAGTAGTACCCGACAGGGAAACACTGAAGCTTTCTTT.

The gene calls are TRBV5-1 and TRBJ1-1; 9 bases agree with TRBD1. The V gene's germline CDR1 is SGHRS and CDR2 YFSETQ. With V trimmed by 2 bases and J by 5 bases, 4 bases remained unmatched. This CDR3 has 14 amino acids. The CDR3 DNA is TGCGCCAGCAGCTTCCGGGACAGGGAAACTGAAGCTTTCTTT. Translation gives CASSFRDRETEAFF.

The chain employs TRBV3-1 (or the pseudogene TRBV3-2) and TRBJ1-1; D may be TRBD1 (5 bases). V gave up 10 bases and J gave up 4 bases, with 16 bases separating them. Germline V gene sequence: CDR1 LGHDT, CDR2 YNNKEL (reference sequence). The CDR3 is 13 amino acids. The CDR3 is CATESGSGTEAFF. CDR3 DNA sequence: TGTGCCACTGAATCAGGGTCGGGCACTGAAGCTTTCTTT.

The CDR3 protein is CASSLVFIVGDGYTF. The CDR3 DNA is TGTGCCAGCAGCTTGGTTTTTATTGTAGGGGATGGCTACACCTTC. The rearrangement uses TRBV5-6 and TRBJ1-2, with a weak D call TRBD1 (5 bases). The CDR3 covers 15 residues. The V and J ends lost 0 bases and 6 bases respectively, with 15 bases between them. CDR1 and CDR2 from the germline V gene are SGHDT and YYEEEE.

This chain uses TRBV7-8 with TRBJ1-2; weak D call: TRBD1 (5 bases). This CDR3 spans 15 amino acids. Trimming pared 2 bases from V and 6 bases from J, leaving 16 bases between. Germline values: CDR1 SGHVS, CDR2 FQNEAQ. CDR3 loop: CASSLSPSDIDGYTF. The CDR3 DNA follows: TGTGCCAGCAGCTTATCCCCATCGGACATCGATGGCTACACCTTC.

The rearrangement uses TRBV3-1 (or the pseudogene TRBV3-2) and TRBJ1-2, with D perhaps matching TRBD1 (5 bases). The CDR3 length is 14 residues. Germline lookup yields CDR1 LGHDT and CDR2 YNNKEL (reference sequence). V was trimmed by 1 base and J by 8 bases, leaving 14 bases between them. CDR3 nucleotide sequence: TGTGCCAGCAGCCAAGGGGGCTCTATGGACGGCTACACCTTC. Translating it yields CASSQGGSMDGYTF.

The V call is TRBV9, the J call TRBJ2-3; 10 bases fit TRBD2. The trim removed 4 bases at V and 5 bases at J, leaving 7 bases unmatched. The CDR3 covers 15 residues. Germline V gives CDR1 SGDLS, CDR2 YYNGEE. The CDR3 protein is CASSPERGGLDTQYF. The CDR3 region has the DNA TGTGCCAGCAGCCCCGAGCGGGGGGGCCTAGATACGCAGTATTTT.

The V and J genes are TRBV10-3 and TRBJ2-3; 7 positions agree with TRBD1. Germline V gene sequence: CDR1 ENHRY, CDR2 SYGVKD. CDR3 length: 17 amino acids. V was pared by 6 bases and J by 3 bases, with 15 bases of the junction left unmatched. The CDR3 loop reads CAISDRKKGGWTDTQYF. The DNA for the CDR3 is TGTGCCATCAGCGACCGAAAGAAAGGGGGCTGGACAGATACGCAGTATTTT.

The genes are TRBV7-9 and TRBJ1-2; TRBD1 is a possible D gene (6 bases). The ends were cut back, 5 bases at V and 1 base at J, with 8 bases in the middle. Germline V gene lookup returns CDR1 SEHNR and CDR2 FQNEAQ (reference sequence). This CDR3 has 13 residues. The CDR3 region is CASSQDSNYGYTF. CDR3 bases: TGTGCCAGCAGCCAGGACAGTAACTATGGCTACACCTTC.

The V call is TRBV7-6, the J call TRBJ2-7; D is undetermined. The CDR3 covers 16 residues. CDR1 is SGHVS, CDR2 FNYEAQ, per germline. The V and J ends lost 1 base and 0 bases respectively, with 13 bases between them. DNA of the CDR3: TGTGCCAGCAGCTTAGGTGGTGCGAGGAGCTCCTACGAGCAGTACTTC. The encoded protein is CASSLGGARSSYEQYF. Together with reference TRBV7-6 and TRBJ2-7, the CDR3 gives the full variable domain: GAGVSQSPRYKVTKRGQDVALRCDPISGHVSLYWYRQALGQGPEFLTYFNYEAQQDKSGLPNDRFSAERPEGSISTLTIQRTEQRDSAMYRCASSLGGARSSYEQYFGPGTRLTVT.

This clone came up a few times. The chain has TRBV9 and TRBJ2-2; TRBD1 matches 7 bases. CDR3 length: 15 residues. Looked up from germline, CDR1 is SGDLS and CDR2 is YYNGEE. V was clipped by 4 bases and J by 1 base; unmatched bases: 4. CDR3 sequence: CASSIDRENTGELFF. DNA of the CDR3: TGTGCCAGCAGCATCGACAGGGAGAACACCGGGGAGCTGTTTTTT.

The chain is built from TRBV10-1 and TRBJ1-1; D might be TRBD1 (6 bases). This CDR3 comprises 13 residues. Germline V gene data show CDR1 as WNHNN and CDR2 as SYGVQD (reference sequence). Between the trimmed V and J ends, which lost 7 bases and 1 base, there was a span of 10 bases. The CDR3 region has the DNA TGCGCCAGCATCAAACAGGGGAACACTGAAGCTTTCTTT. Residues: CASIKQGNTEAFF.